Listed below are T cell receptor beta chains from one sample, sequenced in a study of control samples from healthy donors and cancer patients. Sequencing used immunoSEQ multiplex PCR; TCRdb keeps in-frame clones, though not all of them. The sample lists roughly 130,000 clones, 80% to 95% occurring once. The sequenced material came from blood. Source of these receptors: a man aged 25-45 years in good health. Each CDR3 is given with its conserved first and last residue. A D gene is named only where the DNA matches it firmly. The size of a clone is reported for some rows only, either as once, few or many, or as a class for expanded clones.

clone_size: -
d_call: TRBD2
j_call: TRBJ2-7
cdr3_length: 16
v_call: TRBV28
cdr3_aa: CASTSSGRGGTYEQYF
cdr3_nt: TGTGCCAGCACGAGTAGCGGGAGGGGGGGAACCTACGAGCAGTACTTC

clone_size: -
d_call: -
j_call: TRBJ2-3
cdr3_length: 14
v_call: TRBV19
cdr3_aa: CASSILGNADTQYF
cdr3_nt: TGTGCCAGTAGTATTTTAGGCAATGCAGATACGCAGTATTTT

clone_size: -
d_call: -
j_call: TRBJ1-5
cdr3_length: 13
v_call: TRBV19
cdr3_aa: CASSQGFNQPQHF
cdr3_nt: TGTGCCAGTAGTCAGGGGTTCAATCAGCCCCAGCATTTT

clone_size: -
d_call: -
j_call: TRBJ1-2
cdr3_length: 14
v_call: TRBV3-1/TRBV3-2
cdr3_aa: CASSQDGRVGGYTF
cdr3_nt: TGTGCCAGCAGCCAAGATGGCAGGGTTGGCGGCTACACCTTC

clone_size: -
d_call: -
j_call: TRBJ1-5
cdr3_length: 13
v_call: TRBV6-5
cdr3_aa: CALRDSAVGPQHF
cdr3_nt: TGTGCCCTCCGGGATAGCGCCGTTGGGCCCCAGCATTTT

clone_size: once
d_call: -
j_call: TRBJ2-5
cdr3_length: 13
v_call: TRBV30
cdr3_aa: CAWSVSLQETQYF
cdr3_nt: TGTGCCTGGAGTGTGTCTCTCCAAGAGACCCAGTACTTC

clone_size: -
d_call: -
j_call: TRBJ2-6
cdr3_length: 15
v_call: TRBV7-3
cdr3_aa: CASSFPGSGANVLTF
cdr3_nt: TGTGCCAGCAGCTTTCCCGGCTCTGGGGCCAACGTCCTGACTTTC

clone_size: -
d_call: -
j_call: TRBJ2-7
cdr3_length: 13
v_call: TRBV11-3
cdr3_aa: CASSLALSYEQYF
cdr3_nt: TGTGCCAGCAGCTTAGCCCTAAGCTACGAGCAGTACTTC

clone_size: -
d_call: -
j_call: TRBJ1-5
cdr3_length: 17
v_call: TRBV21-1
cdr3_aa: CASSKARTDRGNQPQHF
cdr3_nt: TGTGCCAGCAGCAAAGCCAGAACAGACAGGGGGAATCAGCCCCAGCATTTT

clone_size: many
d_call: -
j_call: TRBJ2-7
cdr3_length: 14
v_call: TRBV11-3
cdr3_aa: CASSQSGVAYEQYF
cdr3_nt: TGTGCCAGCAGCCAGTCGGGAGTGGCCTACGAGCAGTACTTC

clone_size: -
d_call: -
j_call: TRBJ2-3
cdr3_length: 11
v_call: TRBV7-9
cdr3_aa: CASSLAGTQYF
cdr3_nt: TGTGCCAGCAGCTTAGCTGGTACGCAGTATTTT

clone_size: -
d_call: -
j_call: TRBJ1-4
cdr3_length: 14
v_call: TRBV6-6
cdr3_aa: CASSYGGGNEKLFF
cdr3_nt: TGTGCCAGCAGTTACGGGGGGGGTAATGAAAAACTGTTTTTT

clone_size: -
d_call: TRBD2
j_call: TRBJ2-1
cdr3_length: 12
v_call: TRBV4-2
cdr3_aa: CASSEGSGSPFF
cdr3_nt: TGTGCCAGCAGCGAAGGTAGCGGGAGTCCGTTCTTC

clone_size: -
d_call: -
j_call: TRBJ1-2
cdr3_length: 14
v_call: TRBV2
cdr3_aa: CASSENRAPYGYTF
cdr3_nt: TGTGCCAGCAGTGAAAACAGGGCGCCCTATGGCTACACCTTC

clone_size: -
d_call: TRBD2
j_call: TRBJ2-1
cdr3_length: 16
v_call: TRBV18
cdr3_aa: CASSPGLAVSYNEQFF
cdr3_nt: TGTGCCAGCTCACCGGGACTAGCGGTCTCCTACAATGAGCAGTTCTTC

clone_size: once
d_call: -
j_call: TRBJ1-1
cdr3_length: 13
v_call: TRBV15
cdr3_aa: CATSSILNTEAFF
cdr3_nt: TGTGCCACCAGCAGTATTCTGAACACTGAAGCTTTCTTT

clone_size: -
d_call: TRBD1
j_call: TRBJ1-2
cdr3_length: 13
v_call: TRBV6-5
cdr3_aa: CASRQGIRYGYTF
cdr3_nt: TGTGCCAGCAGACAGGGGATTCGATATGGCTACACCTTC

clone_size: -
d_call: -
j_call: TRBJ1-2
cdr3_length: 15
v_call: TRBV28
cdr3_aa: CASSRTVLTNYGYTF
cdr3_nt: TGTGCCAGCAGTCGGACCGTTTTAACTAACTATGGCTACACCTTC

clone_size: -
d_call: -
j_call: TRBJ1-3
cdr3_length: 14
v_call: TRBV5-4
cdr3_aa: CASSLRPGADTIYF
cdr3_nt: TGTGCCAGCAGCTTGAGGCCAGGGGCTGACACCATATATTTT

clone_size: -
d_call: TRBD1
j_call: TRBJ2-7
cdr3_length: 12
v_call: TRBV29-1
cdr3_aa: CSARQGIYEQYF
cdr3_nt: TGCAGCGCAAGACAGGGAATTTACGAGCAGTACTTC

clone_size: -
d_call: -
j_call: TRBJ2-6
cdr3_length: 17
v_call: TRBV7-9
cdr3_aa: CASKNGQLYSGANVLTF
cdr3_nt: TGTGCCAGTAAAAATGGACAACTCTATTCTGGGGCCAACGTCCTGACTTTC

clone_size: -
d_call: -
j_call: TRBJ1-2
cdr3_length: 14
v_call: TRBV6-5
cdr3_aa: CASRGELIPYGYTF
cdr3_nt: TGTGCCAGCAGGGGGGAGCTTATTCCCTATGGCTACACCTTC

clone_size: -
d_call: -
j_call: TRBJ2-3
cdr3_length: 13
v_call: TRBV6-6
cdr3_aa: CASSYQGTDTQYF
cdr3_nt: TGTGCCAGCAGTTACCAGGGGACAGATACGCAGTATTTT

clone_size: -
d_call: TRBD1
j_call: TRBJ2-7
cdr3_length: 15
v_call: TRBV20-1
cdr3_aa: CSASNSGTGYWEQYF
cdr3_nt: TGCAGTGCTAGTAACTCCGGGACAGGGTATTGGGAGCAGTACTTC

clone_size: once
d_call: -
j_call: TRBJ2-6
cdr3_length: 16
v_call: TRBV7-2
cdr3_aa: CASSSKINSGANVLTF
cdr3_nt: TGTGCCAGCAGCTCCAAGATAAACTCTGGGGCCAACGTCCTGACTTTC

clone_size: -
d_call: TRBD1
j_call: TRBJ2-2
cdr3_length: 16
v_call: TRBV5-6
cdr3_aa: CASSIRDRGQVGELFF
cdr3_nt: TGTGCCAGCAGCATCCGGGACAGGGGGCAGGTCGGGGAGCTGTTTTTT

clone_size: few
d_call: -
j_call: TRBJ1-2
cdr3_length: 11
v_call: TRBV28
cdr3_aa: CAIGTHGGYTF
cdr3_nt: TGTGCCATCGGGACCCACGGGGGCTACACCTTC

clone_size: -
d_call: -
j_call: TRBJ1-6
cdr3_length: 17
v_call: TRBV28
cdr3_aa: CASSLNGGARRNSPLHF
cdr3_nt: TGTGCCAGCAGTCTGAACGGGGGGGCGCGGAGGAACTCACCCCTCCACTTT

clone_size: -
d_call: -
j_call: TRBJ1-6
cdr3_length: 15
v_call: TRBV4-1
cdr3_aa: CASRQRGQGNSPLHF
cdr3_nt: TGCGCCAGCAGACAACGGGGGCAGGGAAATTCACCCCTCCACTTT

clone_size: once
d_call: -
j_call: TRBJ1-6
cdr3_length: 15
v_call: TRBV28
cdr3_aa: CASSSTQGYGSPLHF
cdr3_nt: TGTGCCAGCAGTTCCACACAGGGTTATGGTTCACCCCTCCACTTT

clone_size: -
d_call: TRBD2
j_call: TRBJ2-7
cdr3_length: 15
v_call: TRBV9
cdr3_aa: CASSSSLAGGYEQYF
cdr3_nt: TGTGCCAGCAGCTCATCGCTAGCGGGGGGCTACGAGCAGTACTTC

clone_size: once
d_call: -
j_call: TRBJ2-2
cdr3_length: 14
v_call: TRBV24-1
cdr3_aa: CATSDSGGFGELFF
cdr3_nt: TGTGCCACCAGTGATTCAGGTGGTTTCGGGGAGCTGTTTTTT

clone_size: -
d_call: -
j_call: TRBJ1-6
cdr3_length: 14
v_call: TRBV11-1
cdr3_aa: CASTPGTRNSPLHF
cdr3_nt: TGTGCCAGCACCCCCGGGACACGGAATTCACCCCTCCACTTT

clone_size: -
d_call: TRBD1
j_call: TRBJ1-1
cdr3_length: 13
v_call: TRBV7-7
cdr3_aa: CASSSIGQGLAFF
cdr3_nt: TGTGCTAGCAGCTCCATTGGACAGGGGCTAGCTTTCTTT

clone_size: -
d_call: TRBD1
j_call: TRBJ1-2
cdr3_length: 14
v_call: TRBV6-1
cdr3_aa: CASSEETGVRGYTF
cdr3_nt: TGTGCCAGCAGTGAAGAAACAGGGGTTCGGGGCTACACCTTC

clone_size: -
d_call: -
j_call: TRBJ2-7
cdr3_length: 13
v_call: TRBV11-2
cdr3_aa: CASSLAGTYEQYF
cdr3_nt: TGTGCCAGCAGCTTAGCGGGGACCTACGAGCAGTACTTC

clone_size: -
d_call: TRBD2
j_call: TRBJ2-7
cdr3_length: 15
v_call: TRBV6-5
cdr3_aa: CASSSPAGGPYEQYF
cdr3_nt: TGTGCCAGCAGTTCACCAGCGGGAGGCCCCTACGAGCAGTACTTC

clone_size: -
d_call: -
j_call: TRBJ1-4
cdr3_length: 14
v_call: TRBV7-2
cdr3_aa: CASSFSPTNEKLFF
cdr3_nt: TGTGCCAGCAGCTTTTCCCCAACTAATGAAAAACTGTTTTTT

clone_size: -
d_call: TRBD2
j_call: TRBJ2-1
cdr3_length: 18
v_call: TRBV9
cdr3_aa: CASSVAGLAGGPGDEQFF
cdr3_nt: TGTGCCAGCAGCGTAGCTGGTCTAGCGGGAGGGCCTGGAGATGAGCAGTTCTTC

clone_size: -
d_call: -
j_call: TRBJ2-3
cdr3_length: 16
v_call: TRBV7-3
cdr3_aa: CASSLTAGAGTDTQYF
cdr3_nt: TGTGCCAGCAGCTTAACGGCAGGCGCGGGCACAGATACGCAGTATTTT

clone_size: once
d_call: -
j_call: TRBJ2-5
cdr3_length: 15
v_call: TRBV7-9
cdr3_aa: CASSRPEDPGETQYF
cdr3_nt: TGTGCCAGCAGCCGCCCCGAGGACCCGGGAGAGACCCAGTACTTC

clone_size: -
d_call: -
j_call: TRBJ1-2
cdr3_length: 14
v_call: TRBV10-3
cdr3_aa: CAISAAPGAAGYTF
cdr3_nt: TGTGCCATCAGTGCCGCCCCAGGGGCGGCTGGCTACACCTTC

clone_size: -
d_call: -
j_call: TRBJ2-1
cdr3_length: 17
v_call: TRBV21-1
cdr3_aa: CASSKAPGLSSYNEQFF
cdr3_nt: TGTGCCAGCAGCAAAGCTCCGGGGCTCAGCTCCTACAATGAGCAGTTCTTC

clone_size: -
d_call: -
j_call: TRBJ2-6
cdr3_length: 17
v_call: TRBV29-1
cdr3_aa: CSVEKAGLASGANVLTF
cdr3_nt: TGCAGCGTTGAAAAGGCAGGGCTCGCCTCTGGGGCCAACGTCCTGACTTTC

clone_size: -
d_call: -
j_call: TRBJ2-7
cdr3_length: 13
v_call: TRBV5-4
cdr3_aa: CASSFILAKEQYF
cdr3_nt: TGTGCCAGCAGCTTTATTCTAGCCAAAGAGCAGTACTTC

clone_size: -
d_call: TRBD1
j_call: TRBJ1-5
cdr3_length: 13
v_call: TRBV6-5
cdr3_aa: CASRDRGDQPQHF
cdr3_nt: TGTGCCAGCAGGGACAGGGGCGATCAGCCCCAGCATTTT

clone_size: -
d_call: -
j_call: TRBJ2-1
cdr3_length: 14
v_call: TRBV7-3
cdr3_aa: CASSLKGGAEQQFF
cdr3_nt: TGTGCCAGCAGCTTAAAAGGTGGAGCGGAGCAGCAGTTCTTC